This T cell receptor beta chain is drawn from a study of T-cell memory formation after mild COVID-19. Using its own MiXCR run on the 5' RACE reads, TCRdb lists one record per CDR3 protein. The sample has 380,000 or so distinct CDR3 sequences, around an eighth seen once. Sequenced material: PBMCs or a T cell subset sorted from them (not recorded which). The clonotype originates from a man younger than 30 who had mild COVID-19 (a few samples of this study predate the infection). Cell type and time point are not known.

CDR3 loop: CASSPTRGTGELFF. The CDR3 nucleotides are TGTGCCAGCAGCCCCACTCGGGGGACCGGGGAGCTGTTTTTT. The chain couples TRBV7-3 to TRBJ2-2, with D perhaps TRBD2 (6 bases). The germline gives CDR1 SGHTA, CDR2 FQGTGA. The V gene lost 5 bases and the J gene lost 5 bases, with 12 bases spanning the gap. This CDR3 has 14 amino acids.